This T cell receptor beta chain was identified in a study of T cells after yellow fever vaccination. Study-wide context: SMART-Seq v4 Ultra Low Input served to prepare low-cell-number fractions.

TCR cDNA, made by 5'RACE template switching, carried an added universal primer site and UMIs. TCRdb re-analysed the 5' RACE reads in MiXCR, keeping a single row per CDR3 protein. The sample lists hundreds of thousands of distinct CDR3 sequences; about 14% were seen once. Findings and limits, study-wide: Repertoires obtained by FACS sorting could include abundant clonotypes that entered as contaminants from the bulk population. CD4 and CD8 compartments shared a small share of clonotypes.

On this clonotype itself: Its antigen is undetermined.

The receptor was isolated from a man younger than 45 who received the YFV17D yellow fever vaccine. The source material was PBMCs, sampled on the day of the yellow fever booster vaccination.

DNA of the CDR3: TGTGCCTGGACTGATGCGCCCACGAACACCGGGGAGCTGTTTTTT. It codes for CAWTDAPTNTGELFF. The V call is TRBV30, the J call TRBJ2-2; no firm D call. Germline V gene data show CDR1 as GTSNPN and CDR2 as SVGIG (reference sequence). V lost 4 bases, J lost 0 bases, and 12 bases lay in between. The CDR3 contains 15 residues.